The clone carrying this T cell receptor (beta chain) occurred once. Trimming removed 5 bases from V and 6 bases from J; junction bases left unmatched: 12. Germline V gene data show CDR1 as SGHNT and CDR2 as YENEEA. The CDR3 sequence is 16 residues long. This sample was included in a study of blood T cell repertoires in COVID-19. Whole-study context: From T cells, B-cell-depleted T cells, or PBMCs came the material, which was cDNA or gDNA.

The assay was immunoSEQ multiplex PCR, and TCRdb's table has in-frame clones only and misses some. The repertoire includes 190,000 or so clones, about 81% of them detected once, and 12% sits in the top ten. The chain couples TRBV11-3 to TRBJ2-3, with TRBD2 matching over 9 bases. This sequence originates from an elderly woman with COVID-19, enrolled during active disease. The material sequenced was peripheral blood. CDR3 sequence reads: CASSLTAGGPPDTQYF. Here the CDR3 DNA reads TGTGCCAGCAGCCTAACGGCGGGGGGGCCTCCGGATACGCAGTATTTT.